This T cell receptor (beta chain) comes out of a study of blood T cell repertoires in COVID-19. Looking at the study overall: Some COVID-19 samples were acute and others convalescent; all came from the United States, Italy and Spain. The cDNA or gDNA used as material had been derived from T cells, B-cell-depleted T cells, or PBMCs.

On this clone: A much larger clonotype is one base distant, so this may be a read error. The same CDR3 can be traced to other DNA sequences in this sample.

From germline, CDR1 is SGHRS and CDR2 YFSETQ. V was shortened by 8 bases and J by 4 bases, with 20 bases between the two germline ends. The length of the CDR3 is 15 residues. Original handling: Amplification from reference gene primers served as the basis for estimated nucleated cell counts. Assay used: immunoSEQ multiplex PCR; TCRdb lists only in-frame clones, some missing. The DNA gave D and trimming, while V, J and clone size come from that table. The profile covers 150,000 to 170,000 clones, with 70% to 90% appearing a single time and less than 10% taken by the ten largest. Material: peripheral blood. The sequence was obtained from a woman aged 55-69 years with COVID-19, enrolled during active disease. The chain carries TRBV5-1 and TRBJ2-3; D might be TRBD2 (7 bases). In DNA form, the CDR3 reads TGCGCCAGTAGCCCAGCGGGACATGAGTCAGATACGCAGTATTTT. It yields the protein CASSPAGHESDTQYF.